This T cell receptor (beta chain) was identified during a study of OX40 agonist ivuxolimab in advanced cancers. For the study in its entirety: Ivuxolimab, which targeted the costimulatory receptor OX40 (CD134), was an agonistic, fully human IgG2 monoclonal antibody. Intravenous ivuxolimab was administered to patients every 2 weeks at six dose levels: 0.01, 0.1, 0.3, 1.5, 3 and 10 mg/kg. Among the approximately 50 dose-escalation patients, around 19 had hepatocellular carcinoma, roughly 15 melanoma, 9 renal cell carcinoma and 9 head and neck cancer. In the dose-escalation cohort, 70% to 85% of patients were male, and the mean age was approximately 60 years, with a range of about 23 to 80. Prior anti-PD-1, anti-PD-L1 or anti-CTLA-4 therapy was permitted, and checkpoint inhibitors had been received by around 39% of dose-escalation patients. Three dose-escalation patients achieved partial responses, one with hepatocellular carcinoma and two with cutaneous melanoma. The point of sequencing TCRbeta in the periphery was to test whether ivuxolimab changed TCR sequence diversity and drove clonal T-cell expansion. The monotherapy dose-escalation portion (N ≈ 52 patients) of the phase I ivuxolimab trial is reported in the paper. General study outcomes and caveats: In the 0.1-3.0 mg/kg groups, partial responders had among the lowest normalized peripheral clonal expansion, particularly in CD8+ T cells. At doses of 0.1 to 3.0 mg/kg, clonal expansion of both CD4+ and CD8+ T cells in blood was seen between baseline and week 6. After ivuxolimab, more expanded clones were found on average in CD8+ T cells than in CD4+ T cells. The antigen specificity of the clonally expanded peripheral T cells was not determined. Low levels of normalized T-cell clonal expansion were also seen in some nonresponding patients.

Concerning this clone: Its antigen is not yet known. Per-base qualities were not stored, and no clone one base away is much larger.

To sequence the TCRbeta CDR3 region, genomic DNA was isolated from the sorted cells. TCRbeta CDR3 regions were sequenced using the immunoSEQ Assay. As stored in TCRdb, this immuneACCESS dataset retains in-frame rearrangements with V and J assigned. A fraction of the clones does not appear; measured against another copy, unresolved V genes explain less than half of the discrepancy, and the remainder lacks a known reason. Recorded for this sample are 60,000 or so clones; 84% of them occurred a single time. The top ten constitute about 27% of the sample. Trimming costs V 4 bases and J 2 bases, and their ends lie 9 bases apart. The CDR3 covers 13 residues, taking in both the cysteine and the phenylalanine. Only the CDR3 portion is preserved as DNA: 39 bases, with reading frame beginning at the first base. For CDR1 and CDR2, the germline V gene lists SGHRS and YFSETQ. Patients with autoimmune disease history or receiving systemic immunosuppression were excluded from the trial. Peripheral blood for TCR sequencing was collected from all dose cohorts at baseline, on cycle 4 day 1, and on cycle 7 day 1. The samples were drawn from a first-in-human, open-label, multicenter phase I dose-escalation trial of ivuxolimab. Adults with locally advanced or metastatic melanoma, renal cell, hepatocellular, or head and neck squamous cell carcinoma were enrolled in the trial. Before TCR sequencing, CD4+ T cells and CD8+ T cells were sorted from peripheral blood as separate populations.

Source: CD4+ or CD8+ T cells sorted from blood, taken in a trial of the OX40 agonist ivuxolimab. This TCR derives from an adult with an advanced solid tumor such as melanoma, head and neck, liver or kidney cancer. In this chain, TRBV5-1 is recombined with TRBJ1-1; 5 matching bases give a weak D call of TRBD1. The DNA sequence is given as TGCGCCAGCAGCGGGGCCTATAACACTGAAGCTTTCTTT. Its protein reads: CASSGAYNTEAFF.